These T cell receptor beta chains were read from a single sample in a study of cytomegalovirus exposure and HLA in healthy donors. TCRdb's table, derived via immunoSEQ multiplex PCR, lists solely in-frame clones and lacks some. The repertoire holds approximately 87,000 clones, with approximately 81% as singletons. The sequenced material came from PBMCs. The receptors come from a woman between 65 and 79 years old in good health and CMV-seropositive. CDR3s include the opening cysteine and the closing phenylalanine or tryptophan. Fields, in order: V gene, D gene, J gene, clone size, CDR3 protein, CDR3 DNA. The D gene is left open where the match is weak. Rows give clone size only sometimes, using once, few, many, or a class for an expanded clone.

>TRBV27|-|TRBJ2-7|-
CASSLGRAGLYEQYF
TGTGCCAGCAGTTTGGGGAGAGCAGGACTCTACGAGCAGTACTTC
>TRBV15|-|TRBJ1-1|-
CATSRGPTGNTEAFF
TGTGCCACCAGCAGAGGGCCTACAGGGAACACTGAAGCTTTCTTT
>TRBV5-8|TRBD1|TRBJ2-1|-
CASSLETGGWYNEQFF
TGTGCCAGCAGCCTCGAAACAGGGGGTTGGTACAATGAGCAGTTCTTC
>TRBV6-1|TRBD1|TRBJ2-2|few
CASSKDRKNTGELFF
TGTGCCAGCAGTAAGGACAGGAAGAACACCGGGGAGCTGTTTTTT
>TRBV7-3|TRBD2|TRBJ2-4|-
CASSPGLAGKNIQYF
TGTGCCAGCAGCCCTGGACTAGCGGGCAAAAACATTCAGTACTTC
>TRBV19|-|TRBJ2-3|-
CASSIGLTGADTQYF
TGTGCCAGTAGTATAGGTCTGACTGGAGCAGATACGCAGTATTTT
>TRBV6-5|TRBD2|TRBJ2-7|-
CASNRAGELYEQYF
TGTGCCAGCAATCGAGCGGGAGAATTGTACGAGCAGTACTTC
>TRBV19|TRBD1|TRBJ2-1|once
CASNEHSQGMNNEQFF
TGTGCCAGTAACGAACATTCACAGGGGATGAACAATGAGCAGTTCTTC
>TRBV7-9|-|TRBJ2-5|-
CASSPSGPRGPETQYF
TGTGCCAGCAGCCCCAGTGGTCCCCGGGGTCCAGAGACCCAGTACTTC
>TRBV28|-|TRBJ2-7|-
CASSPSAGRPNEQYF
TGTGCCAGCAGTCCCTCCGCTGGGCGACCTAACGAGCAGTACTTC
>TRBV5-1|-|TRBJ1-1|-
CASSTLTANTEAFF
TGCGCCAGCAGCACCCTGACAGCAAACACTGAAGCTTTCTTT
>TRBV7-2|-|TRBJ1-5|-
CASSLRQGNQPQHF
TGTGCCAGCAGCCTTCGACAGGGCAATCAGCCCCAGCATTTT
>TRBV5-4|-|TRBJ2-7|-
CASSLAGTPSGEQYF
TGTGCCAGCAGCTTGGCCGGGACTCCATCCGGCGAGCAGTACTTC
>TRBV27|-|TRBJ1-5|-
CASSLAGVGNQPQHF
TGTGCCAGCAGTTTAGCAGGGGTGGGCAATCAGCCCCAGCATTTT
>TRBV7-6|TRBD1|TRBJ1-5|-
CASSPGTGPQPQHF
TGTGCCAGCAGCCCAGGGACAGGGCCGCAGCCCCAGCATTTT
>TRBV15|TRBD1|TRBJ2-7|-
CATSRDRGQGKNSYEQYF
TGTGCCACCAGCAGAGATAGAGGACAGGGGAAAAATAGCTACGAGCAGTACTTC
>TRBV30|TRBD2|TRBJ2-3|-
CAWSVSRTSGSTDTQYF
TGTGCCTGGAGCGTATCCAGGACTAGCGGGAGTACAGATACGCAGTATTTT
>TRBV11-2|-|TRBJ1-1|-
CASSLGGVLNTEAFF
TGTGCCAGCAGCTTAGGGGGGGTGCTGAACACTGAAGCTTTCTTT
>TRBV6-5|-|TRBJ1-5|-
CASRPPGGNQPQHF
TGTGCCAGCAGGCCCCCAGGGGGCAATCAGCCCCAGCATTTT
>TRBV7-9|-|TRBJ2-7|-
CASSLAKQGNYEQYF
TGTGCCAGCAGCTTAGCGAAGCAGGGGAATTACGAGCAGTACTTC
>TRBV7-2|-|TRBJ2-3|-
CASSQWGTGIYF
-
>TRBV29-1|-|TRBJ1-3|-
CSVDSGTGNTIYF
TGCAGCGTTGATTCAGGGACTGGAAACACCATATATTTT
>TRBV7-9|TRBD2|TRBJ2-7|-
CASSPRVAGIYEQYF
TGTGCCAGCAGCCCTCGGGTAGCGGGGATCTACGAGCAGTACTTC
>TRBV23-1|-|TRBJ2-7|-
CASKIDLSPRSRNEQYF
TGCGCCAGCAAAATCGATCTCAGTCCGAGGTCTCGAAACGAGCAGTACTTC
>TRBV5-1|TRBD1|TRBJ2-1|once
CASSLGAGGTYNEQFF
TGCGCCAGCAGCTTGGGTGCAGGGGGCACTTACAATGAGCAGTTCTTC
>TRBV5-5|TRBD2|TRBJ2-5|-
CASSTAASGSGVRTQYF
TGTGCCAGCAGTACGGCCGCTAGCGGGAGTGGGGTCAGGACCCAGTACTTC
>TRBV6-6|-|TRBJ1-4|-
CASSYIPAANEKLFF
TGTGCCAGCAGTTACATCCCGGCGGCTAATGAAAAACTGTTTTTT
>TRBV7-3|TRBD2|TRBJ2-1|-
CASSLTIAGDRNEQFF
TGTGCCAGCAGCTTAACTATAGCGGGAGATCGCAATGAGCAGTTCTTC
>TRBV4-1|-|TRBJ2-5|-
CASSPARPSQETQYF
TGCGCCAGCAGCCCGGCTAGACCGTCCCAAGAGACCCAGTACTTC
>TRBV19|TRBD2|TRBJ2-7|few
CASSDVLAGPNEQYF
TGTGCCAGTAGTGATGTACTAGCGGGGCCTAACGAGCAGTACTTC
>TRBV7-2|TRBD1|TRBJ1-1|-
CASSLAGTGNTEAFF
TGTGCCAGCAGCTTAGCGGGGACAGGGAACACTGAAGCTTTCTTT
>TRBV9|-|TRBJ2-3|-
CASSLLSGSTDTQYF
TGTGCCAGCAGCCTCTTGAGCGGAAGCACAGATACGCAGTATTTT
>TRBV11-3|-|TRBJ1-1|few
CASSLTQGSNTEAFF
TGTGCCAGCAGCTTAACCCAGGGGTCGAACACTGAAGCTTTCTTT
>TRBV11-3|TRBD2|TRBJ2-7|-
CASSLEAGGLYEQYF
TGTGCCAGCAGCTTAGAAGCGGGAGGACTGTACGAGCAGTACTTC
>TRBV21-1|-|TRBJ1-1|once
CASSKGTGGRSVAFF
TGTGCCAGCAGCAAAGGGACCGGGGGGCGGTCCGTAGCTTTCTTT
>TRBV2|TRBD1|TRBJ1-5|-
CASSRDRGRSNQPQHF
TGTGCCAGCAGTCGGGACAGGGGACGTAGCAATCAGCCCCAGCATTTT
>TRBV6-5|TRBD2|TRBJ2-3|-
CASTRTSGIRDTQYF
TGTGCCAGCACTCGGACCAGCGGGATTAGGGATACGCAGTATTTT
>TRBV7-2|-|TRBJ1-2|-
CASSLGAGGRGYTF
TGTGCCAGCAGCTTAGGAGCGGGGGGCAGGGGCTACACCTTC
>TRBV11-2|TRBD2|TRBJ2-2|-
CASSGASGNTGELFF
TGTGCCAGCAGCGGGGCTAGCGGGAACACCGGGGAGCTGTTTTTT
>TRBV19|-|TRBJ2-7|few
CASKRTDSYEQYF
TGTGCCAGTAAAAGGACAGATTCCTACGAGCAGTACTTC
>TRBV5-1|TRBD1|TRBJ2-5|-
CASSLWDSQETQYF
TGCGCCAGCAGCTTATGGGACAGCCAAGAGACCCAGTACTTC
>TRBV5-4|TRBD2|TRBJ2-7|-
CASRIAGGPTEQYF
TGTGCCAGCAGGATAGCGGGAGGGCCCACCGAGCAGTACTTC
>TRBV27|TRBD2|TRBJ2-7|-
CASRGTSGKSRYEQYF
TGTGCCAGCAGAGGGACTAGCGGGAAGTCACGCTACGAGCAGTACTTC
>TRBV4-2|TRBD1|TRBJ2-7|-
CASSQGTGTYEQYF
TGTGCCAGCAGCCAGGGGACAGGGACCTACGAGCAGTACTTC
>TRBV7-2|TRBD2|TRBJ2-1|-
CASSLVSPSGGANEQFF
TGTGCCAGCAGCTTAGTTTCCCCCTCGGGGGGGGCGAATGAGCAGTTCTTC
>TRBV7-9|-|TRBJ2-7|-
CASSQDEDYEQYF
TGCGCCAGCAGCCAAGATGAGGATTACGAGCAGTACTTC
>TRBV19|TRBD1|TRBJ2-3|-
CASSTPKAKGGWADTQYF
TGTGCCAGTAGTACACCAAAAGCAAAAGGGGGCTGGGCTGATACGCAGTATTTT
>TRBV5-8|TRBD1|TRBJ1-2|few
CASSNRNTGGRYGYTF
TGTGCCAGCAGCAACCGGAATACAGGGGGCCGCTATGGCTACACCTTC
>TRBV7-9|-|TRBJ1-1|-
CSSSTWSTEAFF
TGTTCCAGCAGCACCTGGAGTACTGAAGCTTTCTTT
>TRBV7-3|TRBD2|TRBJ2-1|-
CASSQGTSGYNEQFF
TGTGCCAGCAGCCAAGGGACTAGCGGTTACAATGAGCAGTTCTTC
>TRBV11-2|TRBD2|TRBJ2-1|-
CASSALAGGHNEQFF
TGTGCCAGCAGCGCCTTAGCGGGAGGACACAATGAGCAGTTCTTC
>TRBV19|-|TRBJ2-6|-
CASSMSGAGANVLTF
TGTGCCAGTAGTATGAGCGGAGCTGGGGCCAACGTCCTGACTTTC
>TRBV15|-|TRBJ1-4|-
CATSRDGEYEKLFF
TGTGCCACCAGCAGAGACGGAGAATATGAAAAACTGTTTTTT
>TRBV7-2|-|TRBJ1-1|once
CASSGQQNTEAFF
TGTGCCAGCAGCGGGCAACAGAACACTGAAGCTTTCTTT
>TRBV4-2|TRBD1|TRBJ1-6|-
CASSQPGQGGSPLHF
TGTGCCAGCAGCCAACCGGGACAGGGGGGTTCACCCCTCCACTTT
>TRBV9|TRBD1|TRBJ1-2|-
CASSDRDSPIWGGYTF
TGTGCCAGCAGCGACCGGGACAGCCCTATCTGGGGTGGCTACACCTTC
>TRBV28|-|TRBJ2-1|-
CASSLIEPNEQFF
TGTGCCAGCAGTTTGATAGAACCCAATGAGCAGTTCTTC